The clone carrying this T cell receptor (beta chain) appeared a few times. Its target is unknown. Germline V CDR1 and CDR2: SEHNR, FQNEAQ (reference sequence). The CDR3 spans 16 residues. Trimming took off 5 bases at V and 3 bases at J, with 17 bases between the two ends. This specimen comes from a study of beta chain features in type 1 diabetes. Findings and caveats of the study: Sampled from patients, naive, central memory and Treg TCRB repertoires appeared more similar than those sampled from healthy donors.

The sequenced template was cDNA made from the entire isolated RNA. Naive, central memory and regulatory T cell samples averaged approximately 3.8 million reads. The protocol was immunoSEQ multiplex PCR, while the TCRdb copy is restricted to in-frame clones and leaves out a portion. Among about 620,000 clones, around a sixth were seen once, and the ten largest hold approximately 0.087%. The sample consisted of naive CD4+ T cells from blood. The chain is built from TRBV7-9 and TRBJ1-3; D possibly corresponds to TRBD1 (6 bases). This clonotype was obtained from a young man in good health. Here the CDR3 reads CASSPRTVMNGNTIYF. CDR3 in DNA: TGTGCCAGCAGCCCACGGACAGTAATGAATGGAAACACCATATATTTT. The complete variable domain, with remaining parts taken from reference TRBV7-9 and TRBJ1-3, reads DTGVSQNPRHKITKRGQNVTFRCDPISEHNRLYWYRQTLGQGPEFLTYFQNEAQLEKSRLLSDRFSAERPKGSFSTLEIQRTEQGDSAMYLCASSPRTVMNGNTIYFGEGSWLTVV.